This entry lists 12 T cell receptor beta chains sequenced from one sample in a study of beta chain features in type 1 diabetes. General observations from the study: There was a moderate but significant shortening of TCRB CDR3s in all four CD4+ subsets of Type 1 diabetes patients.

The investigators reverse transcribed all of the isolated RNA, so they sequenced expressed TCRB transcripts. Assay used: immunoSEQ multiplex PCR; TCRdb lists only in-frame clones, some missing. The table lists around 310,000 clones, about 14% of them singletons. Which antigens these TCRs recognize remains unknown. Material for sequencing was naive CD4+ T cells from blood. The source is a woman aged 18 to 35 with type 1 diabetes.

Notes on this clone: The sample contains more than one DNA sequence encoding this CDR3. V usage is TRBV28 and J usage is TRBJ2-7; perhaps TRBD1 as D (5 bases). This CDR3 is 13 amino acids long. Germline V lookup: CDR1 MDHEN, CDR2 SYDVKM. Between the trimmed V and J ends, which lost 3 bases and 2 bases, there was a span of 8 bases. CDR3 amino acids: CASSLDTAYEQYF. In DNA form, the CDR3 reads TGTGCCAGCAGTTTGGACACCGCCTACGAGCAGTACTTC. Together with reference TRBV28 and TRBJ2-7, the CDR3 gives the full variable domain: DVKVTQSSRYLVKRTGEKVFLECVQDMDHENMFWYRQDPGLGLRLIYFSYDVKMKEKGDIPEGYSVSREKKERFSLILESASTNQTSMYLCASSLDTAYEQYFGPGTRLTVT.

The chain links TRBV5-1 to TRBJ1-5; D is ambiguous. This CDR3 has 15 residues. The ends were cut back, 4 bases at V and 0 bases at J, with 11 bases in the middle. The germline CDR1 and CDR2 sequences are SGHRS and YFSETQ. This chain's CDR3 is CASSETGASNQPQHF. The CDR3 DNA reads as TGCGCCAGCAGCGAAACTGGAGCTAGCAATCAGCCCCAGCATTTT.

This clone was counted only a few times. This rearrangement joins TRBV6-1 to TRBJ2-7; D is perhaps TRBD1 (5 bases). V was clipped by 2 bases and J by 6 bases, with 14 bases between them. Germline V lookup: CDR1 MNHNS, CDR2 SASEGT. The CDR3 loop spans 14 amino acids. CDR3 in DNA: TGTGCCAGCAGTGAACAGCCGGGTACAGGCGAGCAGTACGTC. Its protein is CASSEQPGTGEQYV.

This clone has a handful of counts. This rearrangement joins TRBV9 to TRBJ2-5; 7 bases line up with TRBD1. This CDR3 has 15 amino acids. Germline V gene lookup returns CDR1 SGDLS and CDR2 YYNGEE. The trim removed 0 bases at V and 1 base at J, leaving 3 bases unmatched. The CDR3 DNA is TGTGCCAGCAGCGTAGGGGGACAGACCCAAGAGACCCAGTACTTC. Protein product: CASSVGGQTQETQYF.

The chain joins TRBV7-9 to TRBJ2-1; no clear D gene. Per the germline V gene, CDR1 is SEHNR and CDR2 is FQNEAQ (reference sequence). The CDR3 has 13 amino acids. V was clipped by 2 bases and J by 2 bases, with 4 bases between them. For the CDR3, the DNA is TGTGCCAGCAGCTTACTAGCCTACAATGAGCAGTTCTTC. Protein product: CASSLLAYNEQFF.

This clone was picked up a small number of times. The chain is built from TRBV28 and TRBJ1-4; a weak D match, TRBD1 (6 bases). Per germline, CDR1 MDHEN and CDR2 SYDVKM. This CDR3 spans 13 amino acids. V lost 3 bases and J lost 8, with 10 bases in between. The CDR3, as DNA: TGTGCCAGCAGTTTCCAGGGGAGCGAAAAACTGTTTTTT. Translation gives CASSFQGSEKLFF.

The sample holds a few counts of this clone. V and J are TRBV5-1 and TRBJ1-1; D uncertain. From germline, CDR1 is SGHRS and CDR2 YFSETQ. This CDR3 is built from 15 residues. V was pared by 2 bases and J by 1 base, with 12 bases between. CDR3: CASSLAGPSNTEAFF. Here the CDR3 DNA reads TGCGCCAGCAGCTTAGCAGGTCCATCGAACACTGAAGCTTTCTTT. The complete variable domain, with remaining parts taken from reference TRBV5-1 and TRBJ1-1, reads KAGVTQTPRYLIKTRGQQVTLSCSPISGHRSVSWYQQTPGQGLQFLFEYFSETQRNKGNFPGRFSGRQFSNSRSEMNVSTLELGDSALYLCASSLAGPSNTEAFFGQGTRLTVV.

The chain links TRBV11-3 to TRBJ2-3; TRBD1 aligns across 10 bases. CDR3 length: 16 amino acids. Germline loops: CDR1 SGHNT, CDR2 YENEEA. J gave up 3 bases and V 5 bases, and 8 bases lay outside the gene matches. DNA of the CDR3: TGTGCCAGCAGCATCGACAGGGGGCTCGGGACAGATACGCAGTATTTT. It specifies CASSIDRGLGTDTQYF.

This clone was seen a handful of times. The chain combines TRBV11-3 with TRBJ2-1, with 16 bases matching TRBD2. Germline V gene sequence: CDR1 SGHNT, CDR2 YENEEA. Trimming removed 5 bases from V and 8 bases from J; junction bases left unmatched: 6. The CDR3 runs 16 residues. CDR3 protein: CASSLGTSGRADEQFF. The CDR3 region has the DNA TGTGCCAGCAGCCTAGGGACTAGCGGGAGGGCGGATGAGCAGTTCTTC. The full variable domain, its missing parts supplied by reference TRBV11-3 and TRBJ2-1, is EAGVVQSPRYKIIEKKQPVAFWCNPISGHNTLYWYLQNLGQGPELLIRYENEEAVDDSQLPKDRFSAERLKGVDSTLKIQPAELGDSAVYLCASSLGTSGRADEQFFGPGTRLTVL.

The chain couples TRBV9 to TRBJ2-7; maybe TRBD1 (6 bases). The CDR3 contains 15 residues. Germline loops: CDR1 SGDLS, CDR2 YYNGEE. V lost 0 bases, J lost 3 bases, and 13 bases lay in between. CDR3 bases: TGTGCCAGCAGCGTAGGAGCACAGGGATTCTACGAGCAGTACTTC. Amino acids: CASSVGAQGFYEQYF.

This clone has more than one count but fewer than ten. The chain couples TRBV18 to TRBJ2-1; 11 nucleotides agree with TRBD2. The CDR3 consists of 15 residues. Trimming took 4 bases from V and 4 from J; bases not matched to a gene: 3. Germline CDR1 is KGHSH and CDR2 is LQKENI. The CDR3 nucleotides are TGTGCCAGCTCACAGGGACTAGCGGTTTACAATGAGCAGTTCTTC. Translation gives CASSQGLAVYNEQFF.

This clone was seen a few times. Different DNA sequences within this sample yield the same CDR3. This chain connects TRBV7-9 to TRBJ2-5; no clear D. The V end lost 0 bases, the J end lost 5 bases, and 4 bases lay between the germline ends. The CDR3 spans 12 residues. Germline loops: CDR1 SEHNR, CDR2 FQNEAQ (reference sequence). CDR3 sequence reads: CASSLARETQYF. The CDR3 DNA reads TGTGCCAGCAGCTTAGCGCGCGAGACCCAGTACTTC.